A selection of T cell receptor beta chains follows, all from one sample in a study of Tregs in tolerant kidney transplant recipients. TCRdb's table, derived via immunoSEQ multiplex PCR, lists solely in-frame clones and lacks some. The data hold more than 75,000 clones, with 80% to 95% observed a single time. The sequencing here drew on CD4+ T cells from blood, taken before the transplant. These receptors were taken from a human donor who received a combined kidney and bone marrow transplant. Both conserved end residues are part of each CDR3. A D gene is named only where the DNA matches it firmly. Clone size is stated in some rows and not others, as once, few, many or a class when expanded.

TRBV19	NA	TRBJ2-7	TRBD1	TGTGGAACAGGGGCTGGGTCTATCTACGAGCAGTACTTC	CGTGAGSIYEQYF
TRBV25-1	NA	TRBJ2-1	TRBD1	TGTGCCAGCATCCCGGGACAGAGCTACAATGAGCAGTTCTTC	CASIPGQSYNEQFF
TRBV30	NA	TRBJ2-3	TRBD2	TGTGCCTGGAGCTCTAGCGGGAAGAGTAAAGATACGCAGTATTTT	CAWSSSGKSKDTQYF
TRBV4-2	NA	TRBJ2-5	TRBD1	TGTGCCAGCAGCCAAGATCAACAGGGACAGGTGACCCAGTACTTC	CASSQDQQGQVTQYF
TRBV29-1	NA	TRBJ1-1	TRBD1	TGCAGCGCTGTCGGGGGGACAGGTGGTACTGAAGCTTTCTTT	CSAVGGTGGTEAFF
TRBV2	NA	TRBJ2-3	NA	TGTGCCAGCATGGGCTCCCGATCTAGCACAGATACGCAGTATTTT	CASMGSRSSTDTQYF
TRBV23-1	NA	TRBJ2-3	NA	TGCGCCAGCAGTCAACCGCTAGTGGTTAGCACAGATACGCAGTATTTT	CASSQPLVVSTDTQYF
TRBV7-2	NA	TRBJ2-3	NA	TGTGCCAGCAGCCCCAACGGAGGGGCAAACACAGATACGCAGTATTTT	CASSPNGGANTDTQYF
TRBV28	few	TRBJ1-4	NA	TGTGCCAGCATGCGGCCAGGGCCAGAAAAACTGTTTTTT	CASMRPGPEKLFF
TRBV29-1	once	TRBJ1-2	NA	TGCAGCGTATCAACCACCGGGACTGAGGAAGGGGGCTACACCTTC	CSVSTTGTEEGGYTF
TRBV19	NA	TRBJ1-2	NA	TGTGCCAGTAGTATACGAGAACAGATCTATGGCTACACCTTC	CASSIREQIYGYTF
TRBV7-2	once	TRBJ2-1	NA	TGTGCCAGCAGCTTAGCGAATCGGGCAGGGTCGAATCACAATGAGCAGTTCTTC	CASSLANRAGSNHNEQFF
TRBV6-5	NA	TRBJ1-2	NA	TGTGCCAGCAGTACCAGGGGTGGCTATGGCTACACCTTC	CASSTRGGYGYTF
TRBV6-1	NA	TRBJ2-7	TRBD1	TGTGCCAGCAAGGACAGGGGTTCCTACGAGCAGTACTTC	CASKDRGSYEQYF
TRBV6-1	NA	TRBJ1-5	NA	TGTGCCAGCATCTTGACCCCCAGGGATGATCAGCCCCAGCATTTT	CASILTPRDDQPQHF
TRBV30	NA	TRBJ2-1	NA	TGTGCCTGGAGTAAGCGGGTGAGGCAGTTCTTC	CAWSKRVRQFF
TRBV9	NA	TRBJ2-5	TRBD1	TGTGCCAGCAGCCCACATCCAGGGACAGGGGATGAGACCCAGTACTTC	CASSPHPGTGDETQYF
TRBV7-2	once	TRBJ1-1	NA	TGTGCCAGCAGCCTAGGAGGGATGAACACTGAAGCTTTCTTT	CASSLGGMNTEAFF
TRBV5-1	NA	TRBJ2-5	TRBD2	TGCGCCAGCAGCCTAACCCCCCTAGCGGGTAAAGAGACCCAGTACTTC	CASSLTPLAGKETQYF
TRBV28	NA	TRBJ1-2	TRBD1	TGTGCCAGCAGCACTAACGGACAGGGAAGGGGCTACACCTTC	CASSTNGQGRGYTF
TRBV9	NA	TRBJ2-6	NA	TGTGCCAGCAGCAGGAGCTCTGGGGCCAACGTCCTGACTTTC	CASSRSSGANVLTF
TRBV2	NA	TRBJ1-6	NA	TGTGCCAGCAGTGAAGCCCAGGGGTATAATTCCCCCCTCCACTTT	CASSEAQGYNSPLHF
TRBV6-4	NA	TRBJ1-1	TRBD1	TGTGCCAGCAGCCCCAGGACAGGGAGGGAAGCTTTCTTT	CASSPRTGREAFF
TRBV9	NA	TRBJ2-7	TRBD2	TGTGCCAGCAGCGTAGACCCTAGCGGCTACGAGCAGTACTTC	CASSVDPSGYEQYF
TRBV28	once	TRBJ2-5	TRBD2	TGTGCCAGCAGTTTCGGGGGGGGACAAGAGACCCAGTACTTC	CASSFGGGQETQYF
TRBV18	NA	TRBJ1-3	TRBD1	TGTGCCAGCTCACCCTCGCTGACAGGGGGTCTTCTCTCTGGAAACACCATATATTTT	CASSPSLTGGLLSGNTIYF
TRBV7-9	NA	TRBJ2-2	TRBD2	TGTGCCAGCAGCTCGCCTAGCGGGGCGAACACCGGGGAGCTGTTTTTT	CASSSPSGANTGELFF
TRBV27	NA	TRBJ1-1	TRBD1	TGTGCCAGCAGCCTCAGGACAGGGGGTTTGGAAGCTTTCTTT	CASSLRTGGLEAFF
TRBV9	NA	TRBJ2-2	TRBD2	TGTGCCAGCAGCCTCAGGCCACTAGCGGGAGAGGTGTTCACCGGGGAGCTGTTTTTT	CASSLRPLAGEVFTGELFF
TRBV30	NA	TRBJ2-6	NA	TGTGCCTGGAGGAGGTTTTTTAGCTCTGGGGCCAACGTCCTGACTTTC	CAWRRFFSSGANVLTF
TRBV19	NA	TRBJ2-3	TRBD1	TGTGCCAGTAGTCTGACAGGGGCCGAAAGCACAGATACGCAGTATTTT	CASSLTGAESTDTQYF
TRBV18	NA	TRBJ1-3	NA	TGTGCCAGCTCACTTGGACAGATGATCTCTGGAAACACCATATATTTT	CASSLGQMISGNTIYF
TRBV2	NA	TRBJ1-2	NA	TGTGCCAGCAGTCTTAGATATGGCTACACCTTC	CASSLRYGYTF
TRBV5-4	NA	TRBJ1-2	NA	TGTGCCAGCAGCCGCACCGGAACGTCCAACACAGGGAACTATGGCTACACCTTC	CASSRTGTSNTGNYGYTF
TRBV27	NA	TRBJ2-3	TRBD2	TGTGCCAGCAGTCCCTGGGGGGGATTAGATACGCAGTATTTT	CASSPWGGLDTQYF
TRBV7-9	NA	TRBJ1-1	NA	TGTGCCAGCAGCTTAGTTGTGTGGGGCAGGGCAATCCCTGAAGCTTTCTTT	CASSLVVWGRAIPEAFF
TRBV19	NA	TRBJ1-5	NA	TGTGCCAGTAGTCCTAGGTTGGGGGCGGACCAGCCCCAGCATTTT	CASSPRLGADQPQHF
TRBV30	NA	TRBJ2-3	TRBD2	TGTGCCTGGGGGGGTGGGGGGACTAGCGGGAGTCTTGATACGCAGTATTTT	CAWGGGGTSGSLDTQYF
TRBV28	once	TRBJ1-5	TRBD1	TGTGCCAGCAGTTTATGGACCCAGGGGGGTCAGCCCCAGCATTTT	CASSLWTQGGQPQHF
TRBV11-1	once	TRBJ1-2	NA	TGTGCCAGCAGCTTCGCCGGTAACTATGGCTACACCTTC	CASSFAGNYGYTF
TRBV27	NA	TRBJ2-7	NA	TGTGCCAGCAGTGTACAGCCAGCATCCTACGAGCAGTACTTC	CASSVQPASYEQYF
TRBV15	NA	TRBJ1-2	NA	TGTGCCACCAGCAGAGATAGAAACCGCTATGGCTACACCTTC	CATSRDRNRYGYTF
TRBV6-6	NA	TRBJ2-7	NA	TGTGCCAGCAGTTACAAGGCGGATAGGAACGAGCAGTACTTC	CASSYKADRNEQYF
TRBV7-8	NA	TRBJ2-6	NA	TGTGCCAGCAGCTTAGCTGTGACAGGGACTTCTGGGGCCAACGTCCTGACTTTC	CASSLAVTGTSGANVLTF
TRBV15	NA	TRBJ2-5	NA	TGTGCCACCAGCAGAGCAGAAACGGAGACCCAGTACTTC	CATSRAETETQYF
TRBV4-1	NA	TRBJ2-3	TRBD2	TGCGCCAGCAGCTCTCCGGGACTAGCGGGGGGCTACTCGGGGACAGATACGCAGTATTTT	CASSSPGLAGGYSGTDTQYF
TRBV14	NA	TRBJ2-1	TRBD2	TGTGCCAGCAGCCAACTGGTACTAGCGGGATACAATGAGCAGTTCTTC	CASSQLVLAGYNEQFF
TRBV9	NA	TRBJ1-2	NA	TGTGCCAGCAGCGTCGGAGGGGCGTCCGACTATGGCTACACCTTC	CASSVGGASDYGYTF
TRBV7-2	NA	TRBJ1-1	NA	TGTGCCAGCAGCTTAGCGCTACGGCTCACGAGGGCTGAAGCTTTCTTT	CASSLALRLTRAEAFF
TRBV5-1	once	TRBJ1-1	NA	TGCGCCAGCAGACTTGGGAACACTGAAGCTTTCTTT	CASRLGNTEAFF